This is a list of T cell receptor beta chains from one sample in a study of T cells in Graves' hyperthyroidism and ophthalmopathy. Each CDR3 protein gets one entry after TCRdb re-called the multiplex PCR reads with MiXCR. Of 250,000 to 300,000 distinct CDR3 sequences in the sample, about an eighth were seen once. Sequenced material: blood. The receptors were gathered from a young woman with Graves' hyperthyroidism that later progressed to Graves' ophthalmopathy. Both conserved end residues are part of each CDR3. A D gene is named only where the DNA matches it firmly. The size entry is marked missing in some rows and otherwise reads once, few, many or a size class.

d_call: NA; v_call: TRBV28; j_call: TRBJ1-5; clone_size: many; cdr3_nt: TGTGCCTCTCACAGGGCGAATCAGCCCCAGCATTTT; cdr3_aa: CASHRANQPQHF
d_call: TRBD2; v_call: TRBV9; j_call: TRBJ2-1; clone_size: many; cdr3_nt: TGTGCCAGCAGCGACTCCGTAACTAGCGGAGGATACAATGAGCAGTTCTTC; cdr3_aa: CASSDSVTSGGYNEQFF
d_call: NA; v_call: TRBV9; j_call: TRBJ1-2; clone_size: few; cdr3_nt: TGTGCCAGCAGCGCCACAGGAGACGGCTACACCTTC; cdr3_aa: CASSATGDGYTF
d_call: NA; v_call: TRBV19; j_call: TRBJ1-5; clone_size: many; cdr3_nt: TGTGCCAGTAGCTCCCGGACCCTTAGAAGCAATCAGCCCCAGCATTTT; cdr3_aa: CASSSRTLRSNQPQHF
d_call: NA; v_call: TRBV5-1; j_call: TRBJ2-1; clone_size: many; cdr3_nt: TGCGCCAGCAGCTCGGCCAATGAGCAGTTCTTC; cdr3_aa: CASSSANEQFF
d_call: NA; v_call: TRBV20-1; j_call: TRBJ1-1; clone_size: few; cdr3_nt: TGCAGTGCCGGGTGGACTGAAGCTTTCTTT; cdr3_aa: CSAGWTEAFF
d_call: TRBD1; v_call: TRBV7-8; j_call: TRBJ1-5; clone_size: many; cdr3_nt: TGTGCCAGCAGCTTAGCGGCCCGGGACAGGGGGGTCAAACAGCCCCAGCATTTT; cdr3_aa: CASSLAARDRGVKQPQHF
d_call: NA; v_call: TRBV9; j_call: TRBJ2-5; clone_size: many; cdr3_nt: TGTGCCAGCAGCTATTCGGGGGAAGAGACCCAGTACTTC; cdr3_aa: CASSYSGEETQYF
d_call: NA; v_call: TRBV18; j_call: TRBJ2-3; clone_size: few; cdr3_nt: TGTGCCAGCTCGTCCAGCCGGGATTTAGCAAGAGAGGGCGATACGCAGTATTTT; cdr3_aa: CASSSSRDLAREGDTQYF
d_call: NA; v_call: TRBV28; j_call: TRBJ2-5; clone_size: many; cdr3_nt: TGTGCCTGCACCTCCACGGGAGAGCAAGAGACCCAGTACTTC; cdr3_aa: CACTSTGEQETQYF
d_call: NA; v_call: TRBV24-1; j_call: TRBJ1-4; clone_size: many; cdr3_nt: TGTGCCACCAGTGAACAAGGCGGAGGGGGGCGAAAAGAAAAACTGTTTTTT; cdr3_aa: CATSEQGGGGRKEKLFF
d_call: NA; v_call: TRBV5-1; j_call: TRBJ2-5; clone_size: many; cdr3_nt: TGCGCCAGCAGCTTGGTAGGCAAGGAGACCCAGTACTTC; cdr3_aa: CASSLVGKETQYF
d_call: TRBD2; v_call: TRBV4-3; j_call: TRBJ2-1; clone_size: NA; cdr3_nt: TGCGCCAGCAGCCGAGACCAAGGACTAGGGTACAATGAGCAGTTCTTC; cdr3_aa: CASSRDQGLGYNEQFF
d_call: NA; v_call: TRBV20-1; j_call: TRBJ2-7; clone_size: few; cdr3_nt: TGCAGTGCTAGATTCGGGGTGGGCGAGCAGTACTTC; cdr3_aa: CSARFGVGEQYF
d_call: NA; v_call: TRBV6-2/TRBV6-3; j_call: TRBJ1-3; clone_size: many; cdr3_nt: TGTGCCAGCGGATCCCTGACAGCAATGTCTGGAAACACCATATATTTT; cdr3_aa: CASGSLTAMSGNTIYF
d_call: TRBD2; v_call: TRBV5-1; j_call: TRBJ2-2; clone_size: many; cdr3_nt: TGCGCCAGCAGTCGACTAGCGGGAGTGCTGACCGGGGAGCTGTTTTTT; cdr3_aa: CASSRLAGVLTGELFF
d_call: TRBD2; v_call: TRBV28; j_call: TRBJ2-7; clone_size: many; cdr3_nt: TGTGCCAGCAGTTTAGGACTAGCGACCTACGAGCAGTACTTC; cdr3_aa: CASSLGLATYEQYF
d_call: TRBD1; v_call: TRBV3-1; j_call: TRBJ1-2; clone_size: many; cdr3_nt: TGTGCCAGCAGGCAAAAGGGACAGGCTAACTATGGCTACACCTTC; cdr3_aa: CASRQKGQANYGYTF
d_call: NA; v_call: TRBV4-1; j_call: TRBJ1-6; clone_size: few; cdr3_nt: TGCGTCAGCAGCCAAGATGACTCACCCCTCCACTTT; cdr3_aa: CVSSQDDSPLHF
d_call: NA; v_call: TRBV27; j_call: TRBJ2-3; clone_size: many; cdr3_nt: TGTGCCAGCATGATCGGACTGGCCCAGGATACGCAGTATTTT; cdr3_aa: CASMIGLAQDTQYF
d_call: TRBD1; v_call: TRBV11-3; j_call: TRBJ2-1; clone_size: many; cdr3_nt: TGTGCCAGCAGCCCCCTAGGGGGACAGAACTACAATGAGCAGTTCTTC; cdr3_aa: CASSPLGGQNYNEQFF
d_call: TRBD1; v_call: TRBV7-9; j_call: TRBJ1-6; clone_size: few; cdr3_nt: TGTGCCAGCAGCTTAATCCAGGGGGCTGAAAATTCACCCCTCCACTTT; cdr3_aa: CASSLIQGAENSPLHF
d_call: NA; v_call: TRBV5-1; j_call: TRBJ1-2; clone_size: many; cdr3_nt: TGCGCCAGCAGCCCGACAGCCTCCTATGGCTACACCTTC; cdr3_aa: CASSPTASYGYTF
d_call: TRBD1; v_call: TRBV18; j_call: TRBJ1-6; clone_size: many; cdr3_nt: TGTGCCAGCTCAGGGGACAGGGTAAATTCACCCCTCCACTTT; cdr3_aa: CASSGDRVNSPLHF
d_call: NA; v_call: TRBV4-3; j_call: TRBJ2-1; clone_size: many; cdr3_nt: TGCGCCAGCAGCCAAGGATCCCCATCACTCAGCTACAATGAGCAGTTCTTC; cdr3_aa: CASSQGSPSLSYNEQFF
d_call: TRBD2; v_call: TRBV4-2; j_call: TRBJ2-1; clone_size: few; cdr3_nt: TGTGCCAGCAGCCAAGGACCTAGCGGGTACCTTTCCTACAATGAGCAGTTCTTC; cdr3_aa: CASSQGPSGYLSYNEQFF
d_call: NA; v_call: TRBV20-1; j_call: TRBJ2-2; clone_size: many; cdr3_nt: TGCAGTGCTAGAGACAGCGGGACAAACACCGGGGAGCTGTTTTTT; cdr3_aa: CSARDSGTNTGELFF
d_call: TRBD1; v_call: TRBV7-9; j_call: TRBJ2-7; clone_size: many; cdr3_nt: TGTGCCAGCAGCCGTTGGCCTGACAGGGTGGGTTGGCAGTACTTC; cdr3_aa: CASSRWPDRVGWQYF
d_call: TRBD2; v_call: TRBV4-3; j_call: TRBJ2-5; clone_size: NA; cdr3_nt: TGCGCCAGCAGCCGCGCGGGACTAGCGGCACAAGAGACCCAGTACTTC; cdr3_aa: CASSRAGLAAQETQYF
d_call: NA; v_call: TRBV18; j_call: TRBJ2-7; clone_size: NA; cdr3_nt: TGTGCCAGCTCACTAAACCAGGGCCCCTCCTACGAGCAGTACTTC; cdr3_aa: CASSLNQGPSYEQYF
d_call: NA; v_call: TRBV24-1; j_call: TRBJ2-1; clone_size: many; cdr3_nt: TGTGCCACCAGTGACCAGAAACAGGGTGGATCCTACAATGAGCAGTTCTTC; cdr3_aa: CATSDQKQGGSYNEQFF
d_call: TRBD2; v_call: TRBV2; j_call: TRBJ2-7; clone_size: many; cdr3_nt: TGTGCCAGCAGCCCCCCGGGAGGGGATAGGTACGAGCAGTACTTC; cdr3_aa: CASSPPGGDRYEQYF
d_call: NA; v_call: TRBV3-1; j_call: TRBJ2-1; clone_size: NA; cdr3_nt: TGTGCCAGCAGCCAAGACAGCTACAGGGGGGGTGAGCAGTTCTTC; cdr3_aa: CASSQDSYRGGEQFF
d_call: NA; v_call: TRBV14; j_call: TRBJ2-5; clone_size: NA; cdr3_nt: TGTGCCAGCAGCCGGTGGAGGGACAAACAAGAGACCCAGTACTTC; cdr3_aa: CASSRWRDKQETQYF
d_call: TRBD2; v_call: TRBV12-5; j_call: TRBJ2-1; clone_size: many; cdr3_nt: TGTGCTAGTGGTTTGAGAGTAGCGGGAGCCCCCTACAATGAGCAGTTCTTC; cdr3_aa: CASGLRVAGAPYNEQFF
d_call: NA; v_call: TRBV5-1; j_call: TRBJ2-1; clone_size: NA; cdr3_nt: TGCGCCAGCAGACTAGGGGGGGGGGGGCCATTGGACAATGAGCAGTTCTTC; cdr3_aa: CASRLGGGGPLDNEQFF
d_call: NA; v_call: TRBV6-1; j_call: TRBJ2-3; clone_size: many; cdr3_nt: TGTGCCAGCAGCGGTACAGGGATGGTTGGAACAGATACGCAGTATTTT; cdr3_aa: CASSGTGMVGTDTQYF
d_call: TRBD1; v_call: TRBV18; j_call: TRBJ2-2; clone_size: many; cdr3_nt: TGTGCCAGCTCACCCAACAGGGGTGACACCGGGGAGCTGTTTTTT; cdr3_aa: CASSPNRGDTGELFF
d_call: TRBD2; v_call: TRBV27; j_call: TRBJ2-3; clone_size: many; cdr3_nt: TGTGCCAGCAGTTTCCACCGTAGCGGGAGTGAGCAGTATTTT; cdr3_aa: CASSFHRSGSEQYF
d_call: NA; v_call: TRBV20-1; j_call: TRBJ2-2; clone_size: NA; cdr3_nt: TGCAGTGCTACAGTGGCCACATCGGGGCGCGGTACCGGGGAGCTGTTTTTT; cdr3_aa: CSATVATSGRGTGELFF
d_call: TRBD2; v_call: TRBV10-3; j_call: TRBJ2-3; clone_size: few; cdr3_nt: TGTGCCATCAGTGAGCGGGAGGGAGCAGATACGCAGTATTTT; cdr3_aa: CAISEREGADTQYF
d_call: NA; v_call: TRBV9; j_call: TRBJ2-3; clone_size: few; cdr3_nt: TGTGCCAGCAGCCAGACCCCCGAGATCGGGGCAGATACGCAGTATTTT; cdr3_aa: CASSQTPEIGADTQYF
d_call: NA; v_call: TRBV25-1; j_call: TRBJ2-6; clone_size: few; cdr3_nt: TGTGCCAGCAGGGGAGAGCCTACTAGCTCTGGGGCCAACGTCCTGACTTTC; cdr3_aa: CASRGEPTSSGANVLTF
d_call: NA; v_call: TRBV12-3/TRBV12-4; j_call: TRBJ1-4; clone_size: NA; cdr3_nt: TGTGCCAGCAGTCTCCAGGGGTTCAGGGAAAAACTGTTTTTT; cdr3_aa: CASSLQGFREKLFF
d_call: TRBD1; v_call: TRBV18; j_call: TRBJ1-2; clone_size: many; cdr3_nt: TGTGCCAGCTCCCCACAGGGGATCGATGGCTACACCTTC; cdr3_aa: CASSPQGIDGYTF
d_call: TRBD1; v_call: TRBV4-2; j_call: TRBJ1-6; clone_size: NA; cdr3_nt: TGTGCCAGCAGCCGGGAAGGACAGGGGGCTGGGTCACCCCTCCACTTT; cdr3_aa: CASSREGQGAGSPLHF
d_call: TRBD2; v_call: TRBV25-1; j_call: TRBJ2-3; clone_size: NA; cdr3_nt: TGTGCCAGCAGTGATGGGGAGGGGACAGATACGCAGTATTTT; cdr3_aa: CASSDGEGTDTQYF
d_call: TRBD1; v_call: TRBV11-2; j_call: TRBJ1-1; clone_size: many; cdr3_nt: TGTGCCAGCAGCCCTAGAACAGGGGGGACTGAAGCTTTCTTT; cdr3_aa: CASSPRTGGTEAFF
d_call: NA; v_call: TRBV28; j_call: TRBJ2-5; clone_size: many; cdr3_nt: TGTGCCAGCAGTTCCCCTATGGGCGGGAAAGAGACCCAGTACTTC; cdr3_aa: CASSSPMGGKETQYF
d_call: TRBD2; v_call: TRBV5-1; j_call: TRBJ2-7; clone_size: many; cdr3_nt: TGCGCCAGCACCCTGCGGTCTAGCGGTGACGGGGAGCAGTACTTC; cdr3_aa: CASTLRSSGDGEQYF
d_call: TRBD2; v_call: TRBV14; j_call: TRBJ2-1; clone_size: many; cdr3_nt: TGTGCCAGCAGCCAGGTAGCGGGTAGTGAGCAGTTCTTC; cdr3_aa: CASSQVAGSEQFF
d_call: NA; v_call: TRBV6-1; j_call: TRBJ1-5; clone_size: NA; cdr3_nt: TGTGCCAGCAGTTTTCGGCCAGGCCCTTATAGCAATCAGCCCCAGCATTTT; cdr3_aa: CASSFRPGPYSNQPQHF
d_call: TRBD2; v_call: TRBV6-1; j_call: TRBJ2-4; clone_size: many; cdr3_nt: TGTGCCAGCAGTCGCCTCACGGGGGGTACCGGGGCCAAAAACATTCAGTACTTC; cdr3_aa: CASSRLTGGTGAKNIQYF
d_call: TRBD2; v_call: TRBV11-2; j_call: TRBJ2-5; clone_size: many; cdr3_nt: TGTGCCAGCAGAACGGCACTAGCGGGAGGGCCCGGCAAGACCCAGTACTTC; cdr3_aa: CASRTALAGGPGKTQYF
d_call: NA; v_call: TRBV18; j_call: TRBJ1-1; clone_size: many; cdr3_nt: TGTGCCAGCTCGCAAGCGAACACTGAAGCTTTCTTT; cdr3_aa: CASSQANTEAFF
d_call: NA; v_call: TRBV20-1; j_call: TRBJ2-1; clone_size: few; cdr3_nt: TGCAGTGCCAGAGGACCAGGCACGAATGAGCAGTTCTTC; cdr3_aa: CSARGPGTNEQFF
d_call: NA; v_call: TRBV10-3; j_call: TRBJ1-1; clone_size: many; cdr3_nt: TGTGCCATCAAACAACAGACGAACACTGAAGCTTTCTTT; cdr3_aa: CAIKQQTNTEAFF
d_call: NA; v_call: TRBV6-1; j_call: TRBJ2-1; clone_size: NA; cdr3_nt: TGTGCCAGCAGGCGCTTAGTAGGTTCCTCCTACAATGAGCAGTTCTTC; cdr3_aa: CASRRLVGSSYNEQFF
d_call: TRBD2; v_call: TRBV3-1; j_call: TRBJ2-2; clone_size: many; cdr3_nt: TGTGCCAGCCGGGAGGCTAACAGGAACACCGGGGAGCTGTTTTTT; cdr3_aa: CASREANRNTGELFF
d_call: NA; v_call: TRBV6-1; j_call: TRBJ1-3; clone_size: few; cdr3_nt: TGTGCCGGGTCGGGGAGCAACACCATATATTTT; cdr3_aa: CAGSGSNTIYF